Listed here is a single T cell receptor beta chain. What it binds is unknown. The source of the sample is a study of regulatory T cells in long-lasting Graves disease. Study-level results: Study was limited to peripheral blood, excluding thyroid tissue.

With iRepertoire HTBI primers and Arm-PCR of CDR3 regions, TCR beta libraries were built. TCRdb re-analysed the multiplex PCR reads in MiXCR, keeping a single row per CDR3 protein. The sample lists about 460,000 distinct CDR3 sequences, 14% seen once, with roughly 18% in the top ten. Stated time point: newly diagnosed GD, antithyroid drugs for less than 3 months. Isolated PBMC RNA provided the starting material for the TCR library. A further study also used this sample, focusing on T cells in Graves' hyperthyroidism and ophthalmopathy. This second study says: HTBI primers drove first-round RT-PCR of the TCR CDR3.

The material sequenced was peripheral blood mononuclear cells (PBMCs), taken at new diagnosis, from a patient treated with antithyroid drugs. This TCR derives from a woman in her forties or fifties with Graves disease.

CDR3: CAATRTEGWRVAYNEQFF. In DNA form, the CDR3 reads TGTGCCGCCACGAGGACGGAGGGTTGGCGGGTTGCCTACAATGAGCAGTTCTTC. The V gene is TRBV10-3, the J gene TRBJ2-1; possibly TRBD2 for D (6 bases). CDR3 length equals 18 residues. Trimming left V 11 bases short and J 2 bases short, with 28 bases between. CDR1 and CDR2 from the germline V gene are ENHRY and SYGVKD.